This entry describes one T cell receptor (beta chain). Per the original data handling: Cell counts per sample came from amplifying reference gene primers. This table comes from immunoSEQ multiplex PCR, and its TCRdb copy is limited to in-frame clones, with some not included. V and J calls and clone size are copied from that table; D and trimming were computed from the DNA. The sample yields roughly 220,000 clones, over 70% seen once. This sample is drawn from a study of blood T cell repertoires in COVID-19. At the level of the study: COVID-19 samples collected from the United States, Italy and Spain covered acute and convalescent phases. The analysed material was cDNA or gDNA that came from T cells, B-cell-depleted T cells, or PBMCs.

The TCR sequence derives from a woman in her sixties or seventies with acute or convalescent COVID-19. The sequencing sample was made of peripheral blood.

The CDR3 sequence is CASSSVAGLPYNEQFF. The CDR3 DNA reads TGTGCCAGCAGTTCCGTAGCGGGACTCCCCTACAATGAGCAGTTCTTC. V and J are TRBV27 and TRBJ2-1; 8 bases are shared with TRBD2. CDR1 and CDR2 (germline): MNHEY, SMNVEV (reference sequence). CDR3 length equals 16 residues. V was clipped by 4 bases and J by 2 bases; unmatched bases: 7.